These 19 T cell receptor beta chains came from one sample sequenced in a study of blood T cell repertoires in COVID-19. Profiling relied on immunoSEQ multiplex PCR, and the TCRdb table lists in-frame clones only, not all of them. The data contain tens of thousands of clones, 70% to 90% of them singletons. Sample: peripheral blood. These receptors originate from a human donor in a cohort sampled during active COVID-19. The donor label of this sample is uncertain.

J is TRBJ2-7 and V is TRBV24-1; 8 positions match TRBD2. Germline loops: CDR1 KGHDR, CDR2 SFDVKD. The V segment lost 2 bases and the J segment 4 bases; nucleotides outside the gene matches: 6. CDR3 length: 15 amino acids. CDR3: CATSDSSGSGYEQYF. The CDR3, as DNA: TGTGCCACCAGTGATTCCAGCGGGAGTGGGTACGAGCAGTACTTC.

This chain uses TRBV10-2 with TRBJ2-1; TRBD1 matches 7 bases. Germline V gene lookup returns CDR1 WSHSY and CDR2 SAAADI. This CDR3 is built from 13 residues. The junction had 2 bases not matched to a gene; V was cut back by 6 bases and J by 3 bases. CDR3 DNA: TGCGCCAGCAGGACAGGGTACTACAATGAGCAGTTCTTC. As protein: CASRTGYYNEQFF.

This clone was picked up a small number of times. The rearrangement uses TRBV7-2 and TRBJ2-2, with D possibly being TRBD2 (6 bases). From germline, CDR1 is SGHTA and CDR2 FQGNSA. This CDR3 comprises 15 residues. The ends were cut back, 2 bases at V and 1 base at J, with 8 bases in the middle. CDR3 coding DNA: TGTGCCAGCAGCTTAAATAGCGGGAACACCGGGGAGCTGTTTTTT. Residues: CASSLNSGNTGELFF.

The CDR3 DNA reads as TGTGCCAGCTCACCAAGACAGGGGGCCGATGAGCAGTTCTTC. As protein: CASSPRQGADEQFF. V is TRBV18 and J is TRBJ2-1; 10 bases are shared with TRBD1. The ends lost 2 bases at V and 8 bases at J; junction bases unmatched: 3. The CDR3 covers 14 residues. Germline loops: CDR1 KGHSH, CDR2 LQKENI.

This clone showed up just once. This sequence joins TRBV3-1 (or the pseudogene TRBV3-2) and TRBJ2-3, with D possibly being TRBD2 (5 bases). The germline gives CDR1 LGHDT, CDR2 YNNKEL (reference sequence). Trimming shortened V by 8 bases and J by 4 bases, and 7 bases separated the two germline ends. The CDR3 loop spans 11 amino acids. CDR3 protein: CASRTADTQYF. The DNA of the CDR3 is TGTGCCAGCCGGACTGCAGATACGCAGTATTTT.

The rearrangement links TRBV5-1 to TRBJ1-2; 8 bases line up with TRBD1. This CDR3 spans 16 amino acids. Germline trimming cut 6 bases from V and 4 bases from J; bases unmatched to any gene: 14. CDR1 SGHRS and CDR2 YFSETQ come from the germline V gene. CDR3: CASTLSPGQDSYGYTF. The CDR3 DNA is TGCGCCAGCACCCTATCCCCGGGACAGGATTCCTATGGCTACACCTTC.

The chain employs TRBV9 and TRBJ2-1; maybe TRBD2 (5 bases). Germline V gene lookup returns CDR1 SGDLS and CDR2 YYNGEE. This CDR3 comprises 13 residues. V was pared by 3 bases and J by 12 bases, with 16 bases between. CDR3: CASSEGDPFWQFF. Here the CDR3 DNA reads TGTGCCAGCAGCGAGGGAGACCCCTTTTGGCAGTTCTTC.

This chain joins TRBV28 and TRBJ1-1; 8 bases map to TRBD1. CDR3 length: 15 amino acids. Germline trimming cut 7 bases from V and 0 bases from J; bases unmatched to any gene: 7. Germline V lookup: CDR1 MDHEN, CDR2 SYDVKM. CDR3 amino acids: CASTDRGGVNTEAFF. CDR3 DNA: TGTGCCAGCACCGACAGGGGAGGCGTGAACACTGAAGCTTTCTTT.

The chain couples TRBV28 to TRBJ1-1; D is undetermined. V dropped 6 bases and J dropped 1 base, with 15 bases sitting between them. The CDR3 contains 15 residues. From germline, CDR1 is MDHEN and CDR2 SYDVKM. CDR3 amino acids: CASSPPDRGNTEAFF. CDR3 nucleotides: TGTGCCAGCAGCCCCCCTGACCGAGGGAACACTGAAGCTTTCTTT.

The chain recombines TRBV6-2 or TRBV6-3 with TRBJ1-5; 9 positions match TRBD1. CDR1 and CDR2 from the germline V gene are MNHEY and SVGEGT. The ends lost 2 bases at V and 5 bases at J; junction bases unmatched: 22. This CDR3 contains 21 residues. This chain's CDR3 is CASSYLRGQGVSGGTDQPQHF. The CDR3 nucleotides are TGTGCCAGCAGTTACCTCCGGGGACAGGGTGTAAGTGGGGGGACAGATCAGCCCCAGCATTTT.

J is TRBJ1-2 and V is TRBV3-1 (or the pseudogene TRBV3-2), with a tentative D call TRBD1 (6 bases). V was cut by 0 bases and J by 8 bases, with 10 bases left in between. CDR3 length: 13 amino acids. The V gene's germline CDR1 is LGHDT and CDR2 YNNKEL (reference sequence). DNA of the CDR3: TGTGCCAGCAGCCAAGAATGGCAGGGGGGCTACACCTTC. Encoded protein: CASSQEWQGGYTF.

The genes are TRBV7-9 and TRBJ2-5, with unresolved D. Looked up from germline, CDR1 is SEHNR and CDR2 is FQNEAQ (reference sequence). Between the trimmed V and J ends, which lost 6 bases and 5 bases, there was a span of 10 bases. The CDR3 has 12 residues. The CDR3 reads CASSREAETQYF. The CDR3 DNA follows: TGTGCCAGCAGTCGAGAGGCGGAGACCCAGTACTTC. Complete variable domain (other parts from reference TRBV7-9 and TRBJ2-5): DTGVSQNPRHKITKRGQNVTFRCDPISEHNRLYWYRQTLGQGPEFLTYFQNEAQLEKSRLLSDRFSAERPKGSFSTLEIQRTEQGDSAMYLCASSREAETQYFGPGTRLLVL.

CDR3 loop: CASSPRSGPPYNEQFF. DNA of the CDR3: TGTGCCAGCTCACCCAGGAGCGGCCCCCCTTACAATGAGCAGTTCTTC. This chain uses TRBV18 with TRBJ2-1, with TRBD2 as a possible D gene (5 bases). This CDR3 contains 16 residues. From germline, CDR1 is KGHSH and CDR2 LQKENI. V dropped 3 bases and J dropped 4 bases, with 16 bases sitting between them.

This clone was seen only once. This rearrangement joins TRBV15 to TRBJ1-3; D unresolved. The germline CDR1 and CDR2 sequences are LNHNV and YYDKDF (reference sequence). This CDR3 contains 16 residues. Trimming removed 0 bases from V and 0 bases from J, with 9 bases in between. Here the CDR3 reads CATSRDFTSSGNTIYF. The CDR3 coding sequence is TGTGCCACCAGCAGAGATTTTACGAGCTCTGGAAACACCATATATTTT.

This chain links TRBV18 with TRBJ2-7, with 9 bases matching TRBD1. Unmatched junction bases numbered 7, after V lost 4 bases and J lost 3 bases. In germline, CDR1 is KGHSH, CDR2 LQKENI. The CDR3 runs 15 residues. The CDR3 reads CASSQTGTGYYEQYF. The CDR3 bases are TGTGCCAGCTCACAGACCGGGACAGGGTACTACGAGCAGTACTTC.

This rearrangement joins TRBV18 to TRBJ2-7; 8 nucleotides align to TRBD1. V was clipped by 5 bases and J by 6 bases; unmatched bases: 9. CDR3 size: 14 residues. The V gene's germline CDR1 is KGHSH and CDR2 LQKENI. CDR3: CASSASQGAGEQYF. DNA for the CDR3: TGTGCCAGCTCAGCATCGCAGGGGGCTGGCGAGCAGTACTTC.

The chain joins TRBV11-3 to TRBJ2-6; no clear D. The CDR3 runs to 14 residues. V was shortened by 4 bases and J by 2 bases, with 6 bases between the two germline ends. The germline gives CDR1 SGHNT, CDR2 YENEEA. CDR3 residues: CASSSVAGANVLTF. As DNA, the CDR3 is TGTGCCAGCAGCTCGGTCGCTGGGGCCAACGTCCTGACTTTC.

The gene calls are TRBV5-4 and TRBJ1-6, with 8 bases lining up with TRBD1. After removal of 4 bases from V and 8 bases from J, the junction contained 5 bases not matched to a gene. Germline V CDR1 and CDR2: SGHNT, YYREEE (reference sequence). The CDR3 sequence is 14 residues long. For the CDR3, the DNA is TGTGCCAGCAGCGAGCCAGGGGGCGATTCACCCCTCCACTTT. Its translation is CASSEPGGDSPLHF.

The chain recombines TRBV27 with TRBJ2-1; TRBD2 aligns across 9 bases. The germline CDR1 and CDR2 sequences are MNHEY and SMNVEV (reference sequence). This CDR3 comprises 17 residues. V shed 4 bases and J 1 base; nucleotides not matched to a gene: 8. The CDR3: CASSSLASGTSYNEQFF. The DNA of the CDR3 is TGTGCCAGCAGTTCTTTAGCTAGCGGGACTTCCTACAATGAGCAGTTCTTC.